This T cell receptor (beta chain) stems from a study of early T cells in non-severe SARS-CoV-2 infection. Turning to the study itself: From unsorted whole blood, bulk RNA was sequenced, and the chains remained unpaired.

Germline loops: CDR1 KGHSH, CDR2 LQKENI. Between the trimmed V and J ends, which lost 1 base and 5 bases, there was a span of 8 bases. The CDR3 contains 14 residues. Unique molecular identifiers were attached to individual cDNA molecules. A single record per CDR3 protein comes from TCRdb applying MiXCR to the 5' RACE reads. The sample yields tens of thousands of distinct CDR3 sequences, approximately 13% seen once. This specimen consisted of whole blood, obtained at baseline. This rearrangement joins TRBV18 to TRBJ1-4; tentatively, D is TRBD1 (5 bases). This clonotype was obtained from an adult who was a healthcare worker with PCR-confirmed SARS-CoV-2 infection or an uninfected control (not recorded which). This CDR3 reads CASSPRPGNEKLFF. CDR3 sequence (DNA): TGTGCCAGCTCACCACGTCCAGGGAATGAAAAACTGTTTTTT.